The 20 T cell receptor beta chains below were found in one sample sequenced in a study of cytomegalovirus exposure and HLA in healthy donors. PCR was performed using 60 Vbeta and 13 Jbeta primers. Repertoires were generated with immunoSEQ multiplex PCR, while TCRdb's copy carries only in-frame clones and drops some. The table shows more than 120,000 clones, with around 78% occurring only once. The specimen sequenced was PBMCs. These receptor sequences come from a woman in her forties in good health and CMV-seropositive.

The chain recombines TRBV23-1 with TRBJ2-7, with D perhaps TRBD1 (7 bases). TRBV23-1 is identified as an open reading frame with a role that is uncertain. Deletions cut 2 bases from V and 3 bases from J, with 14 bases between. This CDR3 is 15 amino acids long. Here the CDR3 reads CASSQRRQGGYEQYF. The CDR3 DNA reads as TGCGCCAGCAGTCAAAGAAGGCAGGGGGGCTACGAGCAGTACTTC.

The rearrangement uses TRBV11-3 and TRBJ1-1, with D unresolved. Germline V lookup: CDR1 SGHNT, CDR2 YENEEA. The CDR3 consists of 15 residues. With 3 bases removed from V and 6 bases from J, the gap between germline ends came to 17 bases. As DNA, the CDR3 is TGTGCCAGCAGCTTGGGCTTCGGAGGAAGGGCTGAAGCTTTCTTT. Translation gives CASSLGFGGRAEAFF. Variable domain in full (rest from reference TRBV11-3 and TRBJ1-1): EAGVVQSPRYKIIEKKQPVAFWCNPISGHNTLYWYLQNLGQGPELLIRYENEEAVDDSQLPKDRFSAERLKGVDSTLKIQPAELGDSAVYLCASSLGFGGRAEAFFGQGTRLTVV.

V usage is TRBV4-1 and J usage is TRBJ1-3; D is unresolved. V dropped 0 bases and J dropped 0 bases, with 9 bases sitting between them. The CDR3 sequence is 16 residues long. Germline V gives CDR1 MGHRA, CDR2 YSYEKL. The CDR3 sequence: CASSQDPGSSGNTIYF. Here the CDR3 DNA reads TGCGCCAGCAGCCAAGACCCCGGGAGCTCTGGAAACACCATATATTTT.

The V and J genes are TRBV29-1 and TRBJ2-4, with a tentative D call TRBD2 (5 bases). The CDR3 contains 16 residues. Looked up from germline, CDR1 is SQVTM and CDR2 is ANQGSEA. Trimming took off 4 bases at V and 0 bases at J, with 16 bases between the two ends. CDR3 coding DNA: TGCAGCGTTGGAGGAGGAGCAGGCATAGCCAAAAACATTCAGTACTTC. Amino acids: CSVGGGAGIAKNIQYF.

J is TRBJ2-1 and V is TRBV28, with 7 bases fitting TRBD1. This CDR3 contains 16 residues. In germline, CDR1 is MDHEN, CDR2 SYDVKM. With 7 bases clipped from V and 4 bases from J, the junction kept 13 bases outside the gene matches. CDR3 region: CASKGPRTGQYNEQFF. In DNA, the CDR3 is TGTGCCAGCAAAGGCCCGCGGACAGGACAGTACAATGAGCAGTTCTTC.

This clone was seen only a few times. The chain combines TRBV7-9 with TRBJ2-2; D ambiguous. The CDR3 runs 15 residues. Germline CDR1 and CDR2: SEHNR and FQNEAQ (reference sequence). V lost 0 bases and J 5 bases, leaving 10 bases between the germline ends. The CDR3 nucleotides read TGTGCCAGCAGCTTAGCGCTGACTGTAACCGGGGAGCTGTTTTTT. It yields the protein CASSLALTVTGELFF.

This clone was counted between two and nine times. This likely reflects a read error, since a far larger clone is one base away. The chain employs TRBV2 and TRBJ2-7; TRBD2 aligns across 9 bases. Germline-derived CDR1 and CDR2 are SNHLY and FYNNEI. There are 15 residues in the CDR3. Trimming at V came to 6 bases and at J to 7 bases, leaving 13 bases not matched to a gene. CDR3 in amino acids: CASSSGTSSYNEQYF. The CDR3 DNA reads TGTGCCAGCAGCTCCGGGACTAGCTCCTACAATGAGCAGTACTTC.

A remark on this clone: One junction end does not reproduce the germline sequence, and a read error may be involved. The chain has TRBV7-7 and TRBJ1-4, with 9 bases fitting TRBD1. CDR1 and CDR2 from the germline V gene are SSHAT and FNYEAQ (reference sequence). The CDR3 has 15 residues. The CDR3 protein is CASSRGTGLNEKLFF. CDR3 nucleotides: TGTGCTAGCAGCCGCGGGACAGGGCTTAATGAAAAACTATTTTTT.

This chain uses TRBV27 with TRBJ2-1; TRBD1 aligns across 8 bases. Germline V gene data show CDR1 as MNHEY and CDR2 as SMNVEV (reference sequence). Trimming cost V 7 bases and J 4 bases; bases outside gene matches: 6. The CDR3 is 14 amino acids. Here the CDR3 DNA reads TGTGCCAGCAAAATGGACAGGGCTTACAATGAGCAGTTCTTC. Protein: CASKMDRAYNEQFF.

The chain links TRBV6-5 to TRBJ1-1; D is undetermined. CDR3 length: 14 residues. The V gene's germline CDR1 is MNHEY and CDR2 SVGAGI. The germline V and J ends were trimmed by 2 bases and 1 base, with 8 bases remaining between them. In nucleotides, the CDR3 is TGTGCCAGCAGTTACGATCGAGGGAACACTGAAGCTTTCTTT. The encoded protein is CASSYDRGNTEAFF.

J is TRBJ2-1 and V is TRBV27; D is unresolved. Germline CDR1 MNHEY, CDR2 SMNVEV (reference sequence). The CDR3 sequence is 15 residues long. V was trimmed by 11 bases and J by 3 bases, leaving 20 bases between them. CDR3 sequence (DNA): TGTGCCGCCCGAGCATTGCGGTACATCTACAATGAGCAGTTCTTC. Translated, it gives CAARALRYIYNEQFF.

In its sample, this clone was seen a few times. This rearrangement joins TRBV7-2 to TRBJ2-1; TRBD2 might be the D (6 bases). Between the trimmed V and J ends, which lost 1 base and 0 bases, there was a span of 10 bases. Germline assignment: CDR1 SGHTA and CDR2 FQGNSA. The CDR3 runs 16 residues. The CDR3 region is CASSLVGTLSYNEQFF. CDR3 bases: TGTGCCAGCAGCTTAGTCGGGACTCTCTCCTACAATGAGCAGTTCTTC.

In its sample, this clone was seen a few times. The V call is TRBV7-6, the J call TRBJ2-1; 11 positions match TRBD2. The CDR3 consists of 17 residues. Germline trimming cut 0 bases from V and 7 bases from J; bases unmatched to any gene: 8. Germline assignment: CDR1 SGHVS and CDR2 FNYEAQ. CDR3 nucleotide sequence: TGTGCCAGCAGCTTAGCGAGTACTAGCGGGAGTCGGAATGAGCAGTTCTTC. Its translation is CASSLASTSGSRNEQFF.

CDR3 loop: CASIGGPMNTEAFF. DNA for the CDR3: TGCGCCAGCATTGGGGGCCCCATGAACACTGAAGCTTTCTTT. The genes are TRBV5-1 and TRBJ1-1, with D possibly being TRBD1 (6 bases). This CDR3 is 14 amino acids long. Trimming cost V 6 bases and J 0 bases, with 12 bases left between them. Germline loops: CDR1 SGHRS, CDR2 YFSETQ.

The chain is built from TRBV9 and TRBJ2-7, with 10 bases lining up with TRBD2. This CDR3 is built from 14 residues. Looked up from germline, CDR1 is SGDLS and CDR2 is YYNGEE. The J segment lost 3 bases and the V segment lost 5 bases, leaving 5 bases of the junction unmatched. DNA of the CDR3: TGTGCCAGCAGTCCAGCTAGCGGGAGCTACGAGCAGTACTTC. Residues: CASSPASGSYEQYF.

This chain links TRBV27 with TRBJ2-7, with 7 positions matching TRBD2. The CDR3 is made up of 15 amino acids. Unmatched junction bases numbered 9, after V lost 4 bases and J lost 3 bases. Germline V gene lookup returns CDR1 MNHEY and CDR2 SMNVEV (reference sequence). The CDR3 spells CASSYSAGANYEQYF. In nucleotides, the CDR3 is TGTGCCAGCAGTTACTCCGCGGGAGCAAACTACGAGCAGTACTTC.

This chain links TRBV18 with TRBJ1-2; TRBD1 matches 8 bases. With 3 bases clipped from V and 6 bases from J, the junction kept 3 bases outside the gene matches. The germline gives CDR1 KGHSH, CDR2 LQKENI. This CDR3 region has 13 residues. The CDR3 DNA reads TGTGCCAGCTCACCCGGACAGGGTAATGGCTACACCTTC. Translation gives CASSPGQGNGYTF.

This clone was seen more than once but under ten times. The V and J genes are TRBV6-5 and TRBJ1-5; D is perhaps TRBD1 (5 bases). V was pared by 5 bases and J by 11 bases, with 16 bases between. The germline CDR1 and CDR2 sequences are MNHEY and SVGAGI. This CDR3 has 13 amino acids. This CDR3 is CASSRGRDWSQHF. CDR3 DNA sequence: TGTGCCAGCAGTCGAGGGCGGGACTGGTCCCAGCATTTT.

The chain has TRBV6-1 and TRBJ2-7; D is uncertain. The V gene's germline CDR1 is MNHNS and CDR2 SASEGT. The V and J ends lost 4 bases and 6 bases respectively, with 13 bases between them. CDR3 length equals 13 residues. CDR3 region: CASSGRFSGEQYF. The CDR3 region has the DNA TGTGCCAGCAGTGGCCGCTTCTCGGGCGAGCAGTACTTC.

CDR3 loop: CASSSTGFTNIQYF. The CDR3 DNA sequence: TGCGCCAGCAGCTCCACAGGTTTCACTAACATTCAGTACTTC. This chain joins TRBV5-1 and TRBJ2-4, with D perhaps TRBD1 (5 bases). Germline V gene data show CDR1 as SGHRS and CDR2 as YFSETQ. V was cut by 3 bases and J by 7 bases, with 14 bases left in between. The CDR3 is made up of 14 amino acids.